The 18 T cell receptor beta chains listed next were all sequenced from one sample in a study of molecular identifiers for immune sequencing clone quantification. TCRdb fed the PCR reads into MiXCR, producing one record per CDR3 protein. Seen here are roughly 100,000 distinct CDR3 sequences, under 40% observed once, and the top ten hold roughly 9.7%. Sequencing input: naive CD8+ T cells from blood, with Jurkat cell RNA spiked in. Stated subset: FACS-sorted CD8+CD4-CCR7+CD45RA+ naive T cells. The receptors stem from a human donor in good health. Some libraries in this study had Jurkat cell RNA spiked in.

The rearrangement joins TRBV2 to TRBJ1-1; D not certain. Germline V CDR1 and CDR2: SNHLY, FYNNEI. This CDR3 is built from 13 residues. The germline V and J ends were trimmed by 5 bases and 1 base, with 8 bases remaining between them. This CDR3 is CASSTGRNTEAFF. For the CDR3, the DNA is TGTGCCAGCAGTACCGGACGGAACACTGAAGCTTTCTTT.

The chain combines TRBV7-9 with TRBJ2-1; no clear D. CDR1 is SEHNR, CDR2 FQNEAQ, per germline (reference sequence). The CDR3 spans 14 residues. V was clipped by 2 bases and J by 3 bases, with 8 bases between them. The CDR3 nucleotides read TGTGCCAGCAGCTTATATTCCCTCTACAATGAGCAGTTCTTC. This sequence encodes CASSLYSLYNEQFF.

This chain connects TRBV24-1 to TRBJ2-1; D assignment may be TRBD1 or TRBD2 (5 bases each). The CDR3 spans 15 residues. V was clipped by 5 bases and J by 8 bases, with 18 bases between them. Looked up from germline, CDR1 is KGHDR and CDR2 is SFDVKD. CDR3 sequence reads: CATSAPRGIGDEQFF. The CDR3 DNA sequence: TGTGCCACCAGTGCCCCCCGGGGCATCGGGGATGAGCAGTTCTTC.

The chain uses TRBV4-2 and TRBJ1-1, with 7 bases aligning to TRBD1. V shed 4 bases, J shed 1 base, and the junction held 6 bases outside the gene matches. Looked up from germline, CDR1 is LGHNA and CDR2 is YNFKEQ. The CDR3 totals 15 residues. For the CDR3, the DNA is TGTGCCAGCAGCCCGGAGACAGGGTCGAACACTGAAGCTTTCTTT. This gives the protein CASSPETGSNTEAFF.

The chain recombines TRBV13 with TRBJ1-3; tentative D call: TRBD1 (5 bases). This CDR3 is built from 12 residues. Germline assignment: CDR1 PRHDT and CDR2 FYEKMQ (reference sequence). Trimming left V 10 bases short and J 6 bases short, with 13 bases between. In DNA form, the CDR3 reads TGTGCCACAACTGGGACTGCAAACACCATATATTTT. Its translation: CATTGTANTIYF.

This clonotype came up many times. The chain uses TRBV4-3 and TRBJ2-7; 10 positions agree with TRBD1. Looked up from germline, CDR1 is LGHNA and CDR2 is YSLEER. CDR3 length: 14 amino acids. Germline trimming cut 4 bases from V and 6 bases from J; bases unmatched to any gene: 6. This CDR3 is CASSPGTGVVEQYF. CDR3 sequence (DNA): TGCGCCAGCAGCCCCGGGACAGGGGTGGTCGAGCAGTACTTC.

The CDR3 region is CSVEDQPLGGDTQYF. The CDR3 nucleotides are TGCAGCGTTGAAGACCAGCCCCTCGGAGGAGATACGCAGTATTTT. The V gene is TRBV29-1, the J gene TRBJ2-3, with D perhaps matching TRBD2 (5 bases). The germline V gene encodes CDR1 SQVTM and CDR2 ANQGSEA. This CDR3 comprises 15 residues. Trimming cost V 0 bases and J 5 bases, with 15 bases left between them.

In its sample, this clonotype was seen a few times. This chain joins TRBV19 and TRBJ2-6, with D maybe TRBD1 (6 bases). Germline CDR1 is LNHDA and CDR2 is SQIVND (reference sequence). The CDR3 is made up of 15 amino acids. Trimming removed 3 bases from V and 2 bases from J, with 8 bases in between. CDR3 sequence reads: CASSMGHAGANVLTF. CDR3 bases: TGTGCCAGTAGTATGGGACACGCTGGGGCCAACGTCCTGACTTTC.

This clonotype was observed a handful of times. The chain couples TRBV28 to TRBJ2-1; D is possibly TRBD2 (5 bases). CDR3 size: 13 residues. V dropped 5 bases and J dropped 6 bases, with 11 bases sitting between them. The V gene's germline CDR1 is MDHEN and CDR2 SYDVKM. CDR3 region: CASSHGLINEQFF. The CDR3 bases are TGTGCCAGCAGTCACGGACTTATCAATGAGCAGTTCTTC.

V is TRBV5-1 and J is TRBJ2-7; D is possibly TRBD1 (6 bases). Per the germline V gene, CDR1 is SGHRS and CDR2 is YFSETQ. This CDR3 comprises 15 residues. Trimming stripped 4 bases from V and 2 bases from J, with 16 bases between. CDR3 protein: CASSPLRGEAYEQYF. The CDR3 coding sequence is TGCGCCAGCAGCCCACTCAGGGGAGAGGCCTACGAGCAGTACTTC.

Concerning this clonotype: This sequence may be a read error, since a much larger clone differs from it by one base. V usage is TRBV7-6 and J usage is TRBJ2-3; D unclear. Per germline, CDR1 SGHVS and CDR2 FNYEAQ. The CDR3 runs 13 residues. The CDR3: CASSFWITDTLYF. The CDR3 DNA reads as TGTGCCAGCAGCTTTTGGATCACAGATACGCTGTATTTT.

With respect to this clonotype: A much bigger clone sits one base away, suggesting this may be a read error. V usage is TRBV28 and J usage is TRBJ2-7; unclear D gene. Germline-derived CDR1 and CDR2 are MDHEN and SYDVKM. With 5 bases removed from V and 5 bases from J, the gap between germline ends came to 4 bases. The CDR3 length is 10 residues. As DNA, the CDR3 is TGTGCCAGCAGTCGCGACGAGCAGTACTTC. This encodes CASSRDEQYF.

The V gene is TRBV27, the J gene TRBJ2-3, with 9 bases fitting TRBD2. The J segment lost 10 bases and the V segment lost 5 bases, leaving 4 bases of the junction unmatched. In germline, CDR1 is MNHEY, CDR2 SMNVEV (reference sequence). The CDR3 length is 12 residues. Here the CDR3 reads CASSHSGSAQYF. CDR3 bases: TGTGCCAGCAGTCATAGCGGGAGTGCGCAGTATTTT.

The V call is TRBV10-2, the J call TRBJ2-2; D uncertain. The V and J ends lost 6 bases and 9 bases respectively, with 8 bases between them. Germline V gene lookup returns CDR1 WSHSY and CDR2 SAAADI. The CDR3 length is 11 residues. The CDR3 DNA is TGCGCCAGCAGAGAGCTACGGGAGCTGTTTTTT. Translating it yields CASRELRELFF.

Many counts were recorded for this clonotype. The chain recombines TRBV7-2 with TRBJ2-7, with D possibly matching TRBD2 (6 bases). The V end lost 3 bases, the J end lost 3 bases, and 18 bases lay between the germline ends. The CDR3 spans 16 residues. From germline, CDR1 is SGHTA and CDR2 FQGNSA. The CDR3: CASSFGPGLRDYEQYF. The CDR3 coding sequence is TGTGCCAGCAGCTTTGGCCCGGGTCTGCGGGACTACGAGCAGTACTTC.

This clonotype turned up a few times. The V gene is TRBV2, the J gene TRBJ2-2, with TRBD1 identical over 8 bases. Per the germline V gene, CDR1 is SNHLY and CDR2 is FYNNEI. CDR3 length equals 15 residues. V was pared by 0 bases and J by 6 bases, with 3 bases of the junction left unmatched. The CDR3 protein is CASSEAYRGSGELFF. Here the CDR3 DNA reads TGTGCCAGCAGTGAAGCATACAGGGGGTCCGGGGAGCTGTTTTTT.

The chain recombines TRBV19 with TRBJ2-2; 7 bases are shared with TRBD1. Germline V CDR1 and CDR2: LNHDA, SQIVND (reference sequence). V lost 5 bases to trimming and J lost 3 bases; unmatched junction nucleotides: 6. The CDR3 has 15 residues. The CDR3 region has the DNA TGTGCCAGTAGTTTCGGGACAGCACACACCGGGGAGCTGTTTTTT. Residues: CASSFGTAHTGELFF.

This clonotype was seen a few times. V usage is TRBV4-1 and J usage is TRBJ1-1, with D possibly TRBD1 on 5 matching bases. CDR3 length equals 15 residues. CDR1 and CDR2 (germline): MGHRA, YSYEKL. V was pared by 3 bases and J by 3 bases, with 14 bases between. The CDR3 sequence is CASSHRQSMDTEAFF. CDR3 DNA: TGCGCCAGCAGCCATCGACAGAGTATGGACACTGAAGCTTTCTTT.